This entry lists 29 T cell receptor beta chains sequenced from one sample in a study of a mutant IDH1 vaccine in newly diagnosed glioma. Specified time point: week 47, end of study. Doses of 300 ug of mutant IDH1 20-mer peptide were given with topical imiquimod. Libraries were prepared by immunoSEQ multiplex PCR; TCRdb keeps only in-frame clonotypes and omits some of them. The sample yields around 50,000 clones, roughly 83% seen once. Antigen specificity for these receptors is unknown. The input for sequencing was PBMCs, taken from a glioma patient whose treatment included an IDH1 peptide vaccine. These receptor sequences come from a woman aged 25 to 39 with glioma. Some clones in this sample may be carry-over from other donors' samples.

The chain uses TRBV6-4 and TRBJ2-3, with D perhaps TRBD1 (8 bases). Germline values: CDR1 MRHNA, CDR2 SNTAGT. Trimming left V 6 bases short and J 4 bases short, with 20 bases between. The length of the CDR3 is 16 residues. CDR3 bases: TGTGCCAGCAGCCCCGACGGGGGGACAGGTGCAGATACGCAGTATTTT. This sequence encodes CASSPDGGTGADTQYF.

The CDR3 region is CASSRGPTNAYEQYF. CDR3 nucleotide sequence: TGTGCCAGCAGCCGGGGGCCGACGAACGCCTACGAGCAGTACTTC. This chain links TRBV11-2 with TRBJ2-7; D may correspond to TRBD1 or TRBD2 (6 bases each). Germline assignment: CDR1 SGHAT and CDR2 FQNNGV. CDR3 length: 15 residues. V was cut by 5 bases and J by 2 bases, with 16 bases left in between.

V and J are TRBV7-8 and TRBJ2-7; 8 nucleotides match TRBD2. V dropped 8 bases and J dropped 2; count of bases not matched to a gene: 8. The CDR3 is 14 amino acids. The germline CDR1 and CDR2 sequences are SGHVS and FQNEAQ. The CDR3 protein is CASRPPSGPYEQYF. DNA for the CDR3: TGTGCCAGCCGGCCGCCTAGCGGGCCCTACGAGCAGTACTTC.

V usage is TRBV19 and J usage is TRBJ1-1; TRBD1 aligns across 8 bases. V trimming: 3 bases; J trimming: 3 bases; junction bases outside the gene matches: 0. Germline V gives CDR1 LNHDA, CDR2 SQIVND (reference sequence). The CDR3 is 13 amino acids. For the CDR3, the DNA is TGTGCCAGTAGTATGGACAGGGACACTGAAGCTTTCTTT. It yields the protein CASSMDRDTEAFF.

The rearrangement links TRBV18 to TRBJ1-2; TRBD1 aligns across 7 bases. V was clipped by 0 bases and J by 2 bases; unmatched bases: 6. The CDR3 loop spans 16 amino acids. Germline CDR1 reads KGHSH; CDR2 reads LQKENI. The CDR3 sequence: CASSPPPGQLNYGYTF. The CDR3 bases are TGTGCCAGCTCACCACCCCCGGGACAGCTGAACTATGGCTACACCTTC. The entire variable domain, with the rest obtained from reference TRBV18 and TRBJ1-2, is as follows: NAGVMQNPRHLVRRRGQEARLRCSPMKGHSHVYWYRQLPEEGLKFMVYLQKENIIDESGMPKERFSAEFPKEGPSILRIQQVVRGDSAAYFCASSPPPGQLNYGYTFGSGTRLTVV.

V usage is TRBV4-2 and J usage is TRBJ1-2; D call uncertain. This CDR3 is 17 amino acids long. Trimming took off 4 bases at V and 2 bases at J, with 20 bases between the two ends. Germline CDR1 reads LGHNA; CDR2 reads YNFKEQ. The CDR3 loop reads CASSRSILQTDNYGYTF. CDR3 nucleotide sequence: TGTGCCAGCAGCCGATCTATCCTCCAGACGGACAACTATGGCTACACCTTC.

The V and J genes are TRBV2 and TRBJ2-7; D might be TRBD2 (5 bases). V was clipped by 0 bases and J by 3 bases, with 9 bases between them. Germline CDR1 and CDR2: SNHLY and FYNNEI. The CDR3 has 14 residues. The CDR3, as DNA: TGTGCCAGCAGTGAAGCCGCCGGGGACTACGAGCAGTACTTC. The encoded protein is CASSEAAGDYEQYF.

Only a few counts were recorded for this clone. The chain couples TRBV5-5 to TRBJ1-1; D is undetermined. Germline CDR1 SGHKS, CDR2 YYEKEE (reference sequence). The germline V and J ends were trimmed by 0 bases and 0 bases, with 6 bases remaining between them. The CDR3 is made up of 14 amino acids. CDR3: CASSLGGMNTEAFF. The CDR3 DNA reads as TGTGCCAGCAGCTTGGGTGGGATGAACACTGAAGCTTTCTTT.

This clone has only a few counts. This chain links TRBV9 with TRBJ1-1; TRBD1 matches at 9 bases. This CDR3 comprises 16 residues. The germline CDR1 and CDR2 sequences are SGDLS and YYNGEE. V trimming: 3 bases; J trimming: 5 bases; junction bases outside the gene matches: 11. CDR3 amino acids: CASSEPDRGKETEAFF. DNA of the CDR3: TGTGCCAGCAGCGAACCCGACAGGGGGAAGGAGACTGAAGCTTTCTTT. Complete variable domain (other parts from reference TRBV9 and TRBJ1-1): DSGVTQTPKHLITATGQRVTLRCSPRSGDLSVYWYQQSLDQGLQFLIQYYNGEERAKGNILERFSAQQFPDLHSELNLSSLELGDSALYFCASSEPDRGKETEAFFGQGTRLTVV.

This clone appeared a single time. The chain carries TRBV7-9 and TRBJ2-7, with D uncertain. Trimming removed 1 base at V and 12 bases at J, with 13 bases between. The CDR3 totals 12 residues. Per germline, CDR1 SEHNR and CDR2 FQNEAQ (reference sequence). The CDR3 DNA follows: TGTGCCAGCAGCTTAGGTGGGGAACGGGCGTACTTC. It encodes CASSLGGERAYF.

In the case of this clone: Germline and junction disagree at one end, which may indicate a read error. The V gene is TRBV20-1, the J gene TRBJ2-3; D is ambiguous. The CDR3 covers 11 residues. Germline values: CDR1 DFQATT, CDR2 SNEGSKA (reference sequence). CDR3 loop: CSARWGDTQYF. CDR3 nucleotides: TGCAGCGCTAGGTGGGGAGATACGCAGTATTTT.

CDR3 protein: CASSVAPTGSNTF. Written as DNA, the CDR3 is TGTGCCAGCAGCGTAGCTCCGACAGGATCGAACACCTTC. The V call is TRBV9, the J call TRBJ1-2, with D perhaps TRBD1 (6 bases). Trimming cost V 0 bases and J 12 bases, with 15 bases left between them. CDR3 size: 13 residues. Germline CDR1 is SGDLS and CDR2 is YYNGEE.

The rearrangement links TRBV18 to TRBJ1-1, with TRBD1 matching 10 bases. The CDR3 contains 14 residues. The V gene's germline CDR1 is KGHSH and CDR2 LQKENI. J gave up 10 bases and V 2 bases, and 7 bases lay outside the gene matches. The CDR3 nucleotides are TGTGCCAGCTCACCAGAGACAGGGGGCAAGGTAGCTTTCTTT. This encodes CASSPETGGKVAFF.

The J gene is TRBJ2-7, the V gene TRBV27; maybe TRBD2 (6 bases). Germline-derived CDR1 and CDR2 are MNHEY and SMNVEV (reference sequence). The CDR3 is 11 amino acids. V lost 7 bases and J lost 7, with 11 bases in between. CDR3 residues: CASIRAGEQYF. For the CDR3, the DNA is TGTGCCAGCATCAGGGCGGGGGAGCAGTACTTC.

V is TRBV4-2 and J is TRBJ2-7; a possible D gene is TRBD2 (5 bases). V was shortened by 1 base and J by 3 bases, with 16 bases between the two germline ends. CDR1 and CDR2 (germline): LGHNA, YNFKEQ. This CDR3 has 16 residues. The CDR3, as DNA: TGTGCCAGCAGCCAAGCCAAACAGACTAACTACTACGAGCAGTACTTC. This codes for CASSQAKQTNYYEQYF.

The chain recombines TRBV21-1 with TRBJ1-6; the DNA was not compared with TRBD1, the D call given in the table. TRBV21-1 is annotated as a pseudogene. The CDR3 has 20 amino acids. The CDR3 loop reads CASSNPKYGDRRSYNSPLHF. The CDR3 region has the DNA TGTGCCAGCAGCAATCCAAAATATGGGGACAGGCGCTCCTATAATTCACCCCTCCACTTT.

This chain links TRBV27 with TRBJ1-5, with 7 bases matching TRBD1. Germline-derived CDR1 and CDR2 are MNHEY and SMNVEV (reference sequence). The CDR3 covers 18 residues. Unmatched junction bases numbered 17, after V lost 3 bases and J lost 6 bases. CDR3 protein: CASSFVSAGGAMGQPQHF. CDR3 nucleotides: TGTGCCAGCAGTTTCGTTAGCGCAGGGGGTGCCATGGGTCAGCCCCAGCATTTT.

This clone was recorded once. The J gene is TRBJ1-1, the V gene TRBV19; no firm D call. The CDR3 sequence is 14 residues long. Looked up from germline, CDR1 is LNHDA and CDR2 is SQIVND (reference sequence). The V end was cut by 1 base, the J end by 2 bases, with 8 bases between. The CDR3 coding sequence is TGTGCCAGTAGTATAGGGCAGCGAAACACTGAAGCTTTCTTT. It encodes CASSIGQRNTEAFF.

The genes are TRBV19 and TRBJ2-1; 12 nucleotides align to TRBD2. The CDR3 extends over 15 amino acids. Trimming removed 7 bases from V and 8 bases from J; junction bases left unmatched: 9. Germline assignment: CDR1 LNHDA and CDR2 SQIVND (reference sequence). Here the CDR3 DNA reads TGTGCCAGTATGGGATCACTAGCGGGAGGATATGAGCAGTTCTTC. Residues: CASMGSLAGGYEQFF. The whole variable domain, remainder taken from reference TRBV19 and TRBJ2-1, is DGGITQSPKYLFRKEGQNVTLSCEQNLNHDAMYWYRQDPGQGLRLIYYSQIVNDFQKGDIAEGYSVSREKKESFPLTVTSAQKNPTAFYLCASMGSLAGGYEQFFGPGTRLTVL.

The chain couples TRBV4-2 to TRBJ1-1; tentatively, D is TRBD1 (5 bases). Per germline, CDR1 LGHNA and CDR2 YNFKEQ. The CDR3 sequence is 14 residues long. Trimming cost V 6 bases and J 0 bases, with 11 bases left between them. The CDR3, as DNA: TGTGCCAGCAGGGGGGACGGGATGAACACTGAAGCTTTCTTT. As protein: CASRGDGMNTEAFF.

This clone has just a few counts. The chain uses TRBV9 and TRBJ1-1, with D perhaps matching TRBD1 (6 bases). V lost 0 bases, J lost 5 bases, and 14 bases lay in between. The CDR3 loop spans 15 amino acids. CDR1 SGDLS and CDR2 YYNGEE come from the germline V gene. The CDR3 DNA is TGTGCCAGCAGCGTAGGAGGGGGGGGAGGGACTGAAGCTTTCTTT. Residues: CASSVGGGGGTEAFF.

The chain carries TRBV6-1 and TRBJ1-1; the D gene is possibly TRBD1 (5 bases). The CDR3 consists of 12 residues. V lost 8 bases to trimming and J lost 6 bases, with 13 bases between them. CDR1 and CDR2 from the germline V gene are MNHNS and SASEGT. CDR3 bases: TGTGCCAGCCTGCCGAGGGGCCCTGAAGCTTTCTTT. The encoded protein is CASLPRGPEAFF.

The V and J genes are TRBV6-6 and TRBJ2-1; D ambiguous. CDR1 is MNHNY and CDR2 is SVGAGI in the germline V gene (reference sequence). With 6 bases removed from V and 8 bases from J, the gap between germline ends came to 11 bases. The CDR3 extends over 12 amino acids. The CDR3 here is CASSLIQDEQFF. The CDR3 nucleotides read TGTGCCAGCAGCCTAATCCAGGATGAGCAGTTCTTC.

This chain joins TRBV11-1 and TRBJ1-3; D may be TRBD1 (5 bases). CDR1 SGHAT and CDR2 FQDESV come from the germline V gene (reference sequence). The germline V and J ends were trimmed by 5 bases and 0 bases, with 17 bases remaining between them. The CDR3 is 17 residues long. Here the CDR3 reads CASSQSGTANSGNTIYF. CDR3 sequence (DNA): TGTGCCAGCAGCCAGTCCGGGACGGCGAACTCTGGAAACACCATATATTTT.

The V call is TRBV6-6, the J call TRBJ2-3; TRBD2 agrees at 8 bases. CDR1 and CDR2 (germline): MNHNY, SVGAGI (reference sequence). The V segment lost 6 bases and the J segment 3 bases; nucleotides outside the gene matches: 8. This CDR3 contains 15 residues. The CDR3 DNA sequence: TGTGCCAGCAGCCCCCCCGGGACTAGTACAGATACGCAGTATTTT. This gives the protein CASSPPGTSTDTQYF.

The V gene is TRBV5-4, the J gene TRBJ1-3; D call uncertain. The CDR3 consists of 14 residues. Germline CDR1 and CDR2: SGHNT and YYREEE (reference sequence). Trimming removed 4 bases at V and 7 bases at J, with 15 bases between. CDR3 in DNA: TGTGCCAGCAGCCCGGGGAAGGCCCCGAACACCATATATTTT. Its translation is CASSPGKAPNTIYF.

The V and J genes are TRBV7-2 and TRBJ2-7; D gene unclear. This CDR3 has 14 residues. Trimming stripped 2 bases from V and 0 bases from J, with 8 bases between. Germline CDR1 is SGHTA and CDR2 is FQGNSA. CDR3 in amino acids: CASSLIGRSYEQYF. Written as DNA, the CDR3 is TGTGCCAGCAGCTTAATCGGACGCTCCTACGAGCAGTACTTC.

The CDR3, as DNA: TGCGCCAGCAGGGGGACTCCTTACACAGATACGCAGTATTTT. Its protein is CASRGTPYTDTQYF. The V and J genes are TRBV4-1 and TRBJ2-3; D is perhaps TRBD2 (6 bases). V was pared by 6 bases and J by 2 bases, with 12 bases between. CDR1 MGHRA and CDR2 YSYEKL come from the germline V gene. The length of the CDR3 is 14 residues.

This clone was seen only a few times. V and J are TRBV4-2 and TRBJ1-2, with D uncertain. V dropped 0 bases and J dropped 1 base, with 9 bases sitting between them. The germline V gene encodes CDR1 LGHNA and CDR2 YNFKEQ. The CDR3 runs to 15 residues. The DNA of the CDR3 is TGTGCCAGCAGCCAAGATAAGTACGGTAACTATGGCTACACCTTC. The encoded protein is CASSQDKYGNYGYTF.